The 3 T cell receptor beta chains below all came from one sample that was sequenced in a study of blood T cell repertoires in COVID-19. Generated by immunoSEQ multiplex PCR, the TCRdb table keeps only in-frame clones and is missing some. Here the sample spans some 160,000 clones, around 80% being singletons. The specimen was PBMCs or T cells enriched from blood (not recorded which). The source is a woman aged 60-75 years who had recovered from COVID-19.

The chain has TRBV7-9 and TRBJ1-1; no definite D call. The CDR3 runs 13 residues. Per the germline V gene, CDR1 is SEHNR and CDR2 is FQNEAQ (reference sequence). V was shortened by 2 bases and J by 11 bases, with 15 bases between the two germline ends. The CDR3 reads CASSLSDGVRAFF. The CDR3 DNA reads TGTGCCAGCAGCTTAAGCGACGGCGTGCGGGCTTTCTTT.

The chain is built from TRBV2 and TRBJ1-5; D is undetermined. Germline V CDR1 and CDR2: SNHLY, FYNNEI. The CDR3 sequence is 13 residues long. Trimming took 6 bases from V and 1 from J, leaving 7 bases between them. The CDR3 DNA sequence: TGTGCCAGCAGCGGGAGGAGCAATCAGCCCCAGCATTTT. Its protein is CASSGRSNQPQHF.

The chain employs TRBV6-1 and TRBJ2-3; D not certain. In germline, CDR1 is MNHNS, CDR2 SASEGT. CDR3 size: 15 residues. The germline V and J ends were trimmed by 2 bases and 1 base, with 10 bases remaining between them. DNA of the CDR3: TGTGCCAGCAGTGAACCAGGTACCCGCACAGATACGCAGTATTTT. Encoded protein: CASSEPGTRTDTQYF.